This paragraph reports one T cell receptor (beta chain). This sample is drawn from a study of cytomegalovirus exposure and HLA in healthy donors. Primers included in the PCR were 60 Vbeta and 13 Jbeta primers. Assay: immunoSEQ multiplex PCR; the TCRdb copy retains only in-frame clones and omits some. The table has 150,000 to 200,000 clones, around three quarters seen once. The germline V gene encodes CDR1 MNHEY and CDR2 SMNVEV (reference sequence). This CDR3 contains 15 residues. With 5 bases clipped from V and 3 bases from J, the junction kept 6 bases outside the gene matches. J is TRBJ1-2 and V is TRBV27, with TRBD1 identical over 10 bases. This receptor was identified in a man aged 35 to 55 in good health and CMV-seronegative. Sequencing was performed on PBMCs. The CDR3 DNA follows: TGTGCCAGCAGTCCTTGGACAGGGGGGTACTATGGCTACACCTTC. This encodes CASSPWTGGYYGYTF.